Presented here are 9 T cell receptor beta chains from one specimen sequenced in a study of blood T cell repertoires in COVID-19. Sequencing was performed with immunoSEQ multiplex PCR; in TCRdb, only in-frame clones are kept and a portion is missing. The data hold 200,000 to 250,000 clones, with less than 85% observed a single time. Sequenced sample: peripheral blood. These receptors were obtained from a woman of 80 years or more with acute or convalescent COVID-19.

As regards this clone: The junction departs from the called germline gene at one end, perhaps through a read error. The rearrangement uses TRBV12-3 or TRBV12-4 and TRBJ2-7; TRBD2 agrees at 10 bases. The CDR3 covers 12 residues. CDR3 loop: CASSLGGLAVNF. The CDR3 DNA sequence: TGTGCCAGCAGTTTGGGTGGACTAGCGGTGAACTTC.

This clone was observed a single time. The identical CDR3 is also encoded by other nucleotide sequences in the sample. This chain joins TRBV3-1 (or the pseudogene TRBV3-2) and TRBJ2-7, with 10 nucleotides matching TRBD1. CDR3 length equals 14 residues. Germline CDR1 and CDR2: LGHDT and YNNKEL (reference sequence). V shed 5 bases, J shed 7 bases, and the junction held 8 bases outside the gene matches. As DNA, the CDR3 is TGTGCCAGCAGCTTCCGGGACAGGGGAGGTGAGCAGTACTTC. It yields the protein CASSFRDRGGEQYF.

The V gene is TRBV3-1 (or the pseudogene TRBV3-2), the J gene TRBJ1-1, with D possibly being TRBD1 (6 bases). The CDR3 loop spans 13 amino acids. Per germline, CDR1 LGHDT and CDR2 YNNKEL (reference sequence). The germline V and J ends were trimmed by 5 bases and 6 bases, with 13 bases remaining between them. The CDR3 DNA is TGTGCCAGCAGCGCTCACAGGGCCCCTGAAGCTTTCTTT. Residues: CASSAHRAPEAFF.

This clone has just a few counts. The V gene is TRBV6-5, the J gene TRBJ1-5; perhaps TRBD1 as D (5 bases). The V and J ends lost 8 bases and 5 bases respectively, with 13 bases between them. CDR1 and CDR2 (germline): MNHEY, SVGAGI. This CDR3 comprises 13 residues. CDR3 region: CASGRGLDQPQHF. The CDR3 DNA reads as TGTGCCAGCGGTAGGGGTTTAGATCAGCCCCAGCATTTT.

The chain combines TRBV5-1 with TRBJ1-6; 7 bases are shared with TRBD1. CDR1 and CDR2 (germline): SGHRS, YFSETQ. This CDR3 has 20 residues. With V trimmed by 4 bases and J by 0 bases, 16 bases remained unmatched. CDR3 in DNA: TGCGCCAGCAGCACTTATTACCGGGACAGTCAGAGCTCCTATAATTCACCCCTCCACTTT. Its protein is CASSTYYRDSQSSYNSPLHF.

Concerning this clone itself: The same CDR3 arises from other DNA sequences in this sample as well. This CDR3 reads CSGGQDYGYTF. CDR3 DNA sequence: TGCAGCGGAGGACAAGACTATGGCTACACCTTC. V usage is TRBV29-1 and J usage is TRBJ1-2; weak D call: TRBD1 (5 bases). This CDR3 spans 11 amino acids. In germline, CDR1 is SQVTM, CDR2 ANQGSEA. V lost 7 bases and J lost 3, with 9 bases in between.

The chain recombines TRBV20-1 with TRBJ2-2; D gene ambiguous. Germline CDR1 is DFQATT and CDR2 is SNEGSKA (reference sequence). CDR3 length: 14 amino acids. Trimming cost V 3 bases and J 4 bases, with 12 bases left between them. Written as DNA, the CDR3 is TGCAGTGCTAGTGGACGCTCGGGCACCGGGGAGCTGTTTTTT. Protein: CSASGRSGTGELFF.

The chain combines TRBV7-9 with TRBJ2-7, with 12 positions matching TRBD1. Germline CDR1 reads SEHNR; CDR2 reads FQNEAQ (reference sequence). This CDR3 region has 15 residues. V lost 3 bases to trimming and J lost 3 bases; unmatched junction nucleotides: 3. In nucleotides, the CDR3 is TGTGCCAGCAGCTTGGGGACAGGGGGCGGCTACGAGCAGTACTTC. Encoded protein: CASSLGTGGGYEQYF. The full variable domain, in which reference TRBV7-9 and TRBJ2-7 provide the parts outside the CDR3, is DTGVSQNPRHKITKRGQNVTFRCDPISEHNRLYWYRQTLGQGPEFLTYFQNEAQLEKSRLLSDRFSAERPKGSFSTLEIQRTEQGDSAMYLCASSLGTGGGYEQYFGPGTRLTVT.

The V call is TRBV6-5, the J call TRBJ1-2; 8 nucleotides line up with TRBD1. V lost 1 base, J lost 8 bases, and 6 bases stayed unmatched. The CDR3 has 14 amino acids. Germline CDR1 is MNHEY and CDR2 is SVGAGI. DNA for the CDR3: TGTGCCAGCAGTTACTACGGGACAGGAGGAGGCTACACCTTC. Encoded protein: CASSYYGTGGGYTF.